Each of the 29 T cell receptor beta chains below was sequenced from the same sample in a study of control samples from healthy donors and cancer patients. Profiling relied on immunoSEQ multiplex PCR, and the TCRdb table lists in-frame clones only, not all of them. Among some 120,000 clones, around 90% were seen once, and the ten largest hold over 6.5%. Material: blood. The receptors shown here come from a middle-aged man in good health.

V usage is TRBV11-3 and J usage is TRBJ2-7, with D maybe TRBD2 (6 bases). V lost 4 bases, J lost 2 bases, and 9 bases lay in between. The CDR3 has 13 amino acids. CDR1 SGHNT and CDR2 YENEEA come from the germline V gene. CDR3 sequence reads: CASSSGGAYEQYF. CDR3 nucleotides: TGTGCCAGCAGCTCGGGCGGGGCCTACGAGCAGTACTTC.

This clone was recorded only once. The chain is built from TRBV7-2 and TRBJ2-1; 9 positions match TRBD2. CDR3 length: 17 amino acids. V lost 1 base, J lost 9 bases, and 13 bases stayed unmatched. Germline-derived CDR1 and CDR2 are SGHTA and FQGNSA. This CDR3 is CASSLGGGSGGRSEQFF. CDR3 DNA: TGTGCCAGCAGCTTAGGCGGGGGTAGCGGGGGTCGTAGTGAGCAGTTCTTC.

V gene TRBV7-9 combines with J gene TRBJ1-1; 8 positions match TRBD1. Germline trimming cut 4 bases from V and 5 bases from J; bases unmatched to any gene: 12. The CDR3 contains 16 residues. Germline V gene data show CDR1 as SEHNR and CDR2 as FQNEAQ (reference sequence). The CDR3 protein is CASSSRTGSQGTEAFF. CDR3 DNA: TGTGCCAGCAGCTCTCGGACAGGGTCCCAGGGAACTGAAGCTTTCTTT.

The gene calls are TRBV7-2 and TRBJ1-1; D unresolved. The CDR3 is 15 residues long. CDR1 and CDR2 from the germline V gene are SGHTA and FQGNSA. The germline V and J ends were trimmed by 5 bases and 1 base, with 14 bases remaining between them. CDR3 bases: TGTGCCAGCAGCCCTGGTTCAGAGCGGAACACTGAAGCTTTCTTT. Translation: CASSPGSERNTEAFF.

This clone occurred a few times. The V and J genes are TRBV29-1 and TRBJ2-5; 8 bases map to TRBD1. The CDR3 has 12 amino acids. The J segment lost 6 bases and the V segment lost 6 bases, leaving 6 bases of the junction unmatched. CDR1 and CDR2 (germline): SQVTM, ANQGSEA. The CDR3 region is CSVGGQGKTQYF. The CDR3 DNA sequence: TGCAGCGTAGGAGGACAGGGAAAGACCCAGTACTTC.

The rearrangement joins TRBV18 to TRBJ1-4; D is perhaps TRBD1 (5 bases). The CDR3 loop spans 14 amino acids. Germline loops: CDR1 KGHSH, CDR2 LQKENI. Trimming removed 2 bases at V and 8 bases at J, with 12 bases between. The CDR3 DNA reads TGTGCCAGCTCACCAGGGAGGGGTGGAGAAAAACTGTTTTTT. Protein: CASSPGRGGEKLFF.

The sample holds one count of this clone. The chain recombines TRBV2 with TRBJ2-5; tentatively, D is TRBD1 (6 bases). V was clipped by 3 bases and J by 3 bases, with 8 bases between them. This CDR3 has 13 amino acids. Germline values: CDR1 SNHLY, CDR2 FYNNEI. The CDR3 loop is CASSDAGEETQYF. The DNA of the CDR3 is TGTGCCAGCAGTGACGCAGGGGAAGAGACCCAGTACTTC.

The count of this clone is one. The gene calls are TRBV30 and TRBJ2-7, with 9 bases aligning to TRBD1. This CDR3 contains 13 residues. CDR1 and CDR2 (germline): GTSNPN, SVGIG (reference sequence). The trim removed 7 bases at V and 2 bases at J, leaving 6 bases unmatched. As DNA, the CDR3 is TGTGCCTTGACAGGGGGTTCAACCTACGAGCAGTACTTC. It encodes CALTGGSTYEQYF.

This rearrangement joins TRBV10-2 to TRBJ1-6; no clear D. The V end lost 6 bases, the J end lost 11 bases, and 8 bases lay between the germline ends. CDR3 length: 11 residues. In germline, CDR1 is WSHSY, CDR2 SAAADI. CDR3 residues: CASSEETPLHF. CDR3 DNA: TGCGCCAGCAGCGAGGAGACACCCCTCCACTTT.

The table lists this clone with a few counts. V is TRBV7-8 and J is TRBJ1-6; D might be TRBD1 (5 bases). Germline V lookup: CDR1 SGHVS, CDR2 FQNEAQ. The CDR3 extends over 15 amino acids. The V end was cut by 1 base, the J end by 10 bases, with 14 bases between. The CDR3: CASSLGGVAGSPLHF. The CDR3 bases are TGTGCCAGCAGCTTAGGGGGGGTGGCTGGGTCACCCCTCCACTTT.

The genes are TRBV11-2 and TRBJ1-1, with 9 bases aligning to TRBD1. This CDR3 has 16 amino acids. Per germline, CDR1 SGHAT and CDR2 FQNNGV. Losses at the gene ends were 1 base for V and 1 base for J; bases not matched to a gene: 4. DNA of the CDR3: TGTGCCAGCAGCTTAGTAACAGGGGGCCAGAACACTGAAGCTTTCTTT. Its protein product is CASSLVTGGQNTEAFF.

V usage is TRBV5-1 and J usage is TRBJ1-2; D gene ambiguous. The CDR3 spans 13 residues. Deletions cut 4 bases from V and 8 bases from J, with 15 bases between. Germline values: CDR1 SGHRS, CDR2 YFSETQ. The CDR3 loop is CASSGGPDAGYTF. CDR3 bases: TGCGCCAGCAGCGGAGGACCCGATGCGGGCTACACCTTC.

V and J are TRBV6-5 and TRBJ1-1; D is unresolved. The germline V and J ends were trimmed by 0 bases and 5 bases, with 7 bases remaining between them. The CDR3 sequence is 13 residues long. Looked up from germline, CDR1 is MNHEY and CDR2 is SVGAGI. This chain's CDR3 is CASSYSSATEAFF. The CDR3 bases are TGTGCCAGCAGTTACTCGAGCGCGACTGAAGCTTTCTTT.

CDR3 residues: CASSPGTAYQAFF. The DNA of the CDR3 is TGTGCCAGCAGTCCCGGGACGGCTTATCAAGCTTTCTTT. The rearrangement uses TRBV6-1 and TRBJ1-1; a weak D match, TRBD1 (5 bases). CDR3 size: 13 residues. Germline V gene lookup returns CDR1 MNHNS and CDR2 SASEGT. V shed 5 bases and J shed 9 bases, with 16 bases lying between them.

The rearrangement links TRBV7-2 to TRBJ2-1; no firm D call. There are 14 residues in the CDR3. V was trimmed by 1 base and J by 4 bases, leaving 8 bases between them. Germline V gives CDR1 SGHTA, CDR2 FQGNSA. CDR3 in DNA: TGTGCCAGCAGCTTAGTAGCCGCATACAATGAGCAGTTCTTC. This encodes CASSLVAAYNEQFF.

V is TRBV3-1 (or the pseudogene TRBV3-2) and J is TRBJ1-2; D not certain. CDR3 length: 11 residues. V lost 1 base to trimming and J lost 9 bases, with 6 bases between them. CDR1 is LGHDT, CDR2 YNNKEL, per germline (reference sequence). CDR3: CASSQGCRYTF. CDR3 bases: TGTGCCAGCAGCCAAGGGTGCCGCTACACCTTC.

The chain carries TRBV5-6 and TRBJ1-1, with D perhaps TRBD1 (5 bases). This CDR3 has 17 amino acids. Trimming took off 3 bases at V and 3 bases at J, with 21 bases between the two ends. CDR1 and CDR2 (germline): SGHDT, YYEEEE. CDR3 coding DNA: TGTGCCAGCAGCTCCTGGGGCTTGTGGGGAACCGACACTGAAGCTTTCTTT. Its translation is CASSSWGLWGTDTEAFF.

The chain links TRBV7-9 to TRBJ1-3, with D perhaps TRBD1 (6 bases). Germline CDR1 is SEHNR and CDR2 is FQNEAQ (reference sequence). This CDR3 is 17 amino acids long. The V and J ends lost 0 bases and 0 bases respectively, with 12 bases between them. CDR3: CASSLAGAVLSGNTIYF. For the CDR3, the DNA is TGTGCCAGCAGCTTAGCGGGGGCAGTCCTCTCTGGAAACACCATATATTTT.

The CDR3 sequence is CASSSRQGFGYTF. Written as DNA, the CDR3 is TGTGCCAGCAGCTCCCGACAGGGGTTTGGCTACACCTTC. The J gene is TRBJ1-2, the V gene TRBV3-1 (or the pseudogene TRBV3-2); TRBD1 matches at 8 bases. Germline V gene lookup returns CDR1 LGHDT and CDR2 YNNKEL (reference sequence). The CDR3 has 13 amino acids. The ends lost 5 bases at V and 7 bases at J; junction bases unmatched: 6.

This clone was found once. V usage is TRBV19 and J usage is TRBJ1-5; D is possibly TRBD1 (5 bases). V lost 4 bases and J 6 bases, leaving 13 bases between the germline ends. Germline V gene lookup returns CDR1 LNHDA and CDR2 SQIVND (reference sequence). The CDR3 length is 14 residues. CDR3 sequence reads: CASSTQGPGQPQHF. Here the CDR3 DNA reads TGTGCCAGTAGTACTCAGGGACCCGGTCAGCCCCAGCATTTT.

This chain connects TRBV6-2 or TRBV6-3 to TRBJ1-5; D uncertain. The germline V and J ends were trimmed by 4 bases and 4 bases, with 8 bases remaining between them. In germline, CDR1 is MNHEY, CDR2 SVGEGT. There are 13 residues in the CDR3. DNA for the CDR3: TGTGCCAGCAGTTTAAACACGAATCAGCCCCAGCATTTT. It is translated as CASSLNTNQPQHF.

As DNA, the CDR3 is TGTGCCAGCAGCTACCGGGGCCCGGGAAAACTGTTTTTT. Amino acid sequence: CASSYRGPGKLFF. The chain uses TRBV11-3 and TRBJ1-4; D perhaps matches TRBD1 (5 bases). V gave up 4 bases and J gave up 10 bases, with 13 bases separating them. Germline V gene data show CDR1 as SGHNT and CDR2 as YENEEA. The CDR3 has 13 amino acids.

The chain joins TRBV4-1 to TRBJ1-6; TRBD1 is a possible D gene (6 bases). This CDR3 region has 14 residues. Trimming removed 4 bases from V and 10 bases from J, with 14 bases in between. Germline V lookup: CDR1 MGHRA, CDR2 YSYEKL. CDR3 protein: CASSLSGGGSPLHF. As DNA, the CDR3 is TGCGCCAGCAGCCTGAGTGGGGGCGGCTCACCCCTCCACTTT.

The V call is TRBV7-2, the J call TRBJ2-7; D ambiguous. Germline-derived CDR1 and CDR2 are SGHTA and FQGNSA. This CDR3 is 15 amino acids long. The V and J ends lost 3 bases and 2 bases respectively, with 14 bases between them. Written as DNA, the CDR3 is TGTGCCAGCAGCTTCTTGGCCTCATCCCCCTACGAGCAGTACTTC. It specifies CASSFLASSPYEQYF.

DNA for the CDR3: TGTGCCAGTTCCGGACAGCGCGACACTGAAGCTTTCTTT. Its translation is CASSGQRDTEAFF. The gene calls are TRBV7-2 and TRBJ1-1; weak D call: TRBD1 (6 bases). Germline V lookup: CDR1 SGHTA, CDR2 FQGNSA. V was shortened by 9 bases and J by 3 bases, with 14 bases between the two germline ends. This CDR3 is built from 13 residues.

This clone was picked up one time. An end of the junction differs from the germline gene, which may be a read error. The CDR3 DNA reads as TGTGCCAGCAGTGAATATGGTCCTCCAGAGACGCAGTATTTT. Its protein product is CASSEYGPPETQYF. The rearrangement joins TRBV25-1 to TRBJ2-3; D unclear. The CDR3 covers 14 residues. Looked up from germline, CDR1 is MGHDK and CDR2 is SYGVNS.

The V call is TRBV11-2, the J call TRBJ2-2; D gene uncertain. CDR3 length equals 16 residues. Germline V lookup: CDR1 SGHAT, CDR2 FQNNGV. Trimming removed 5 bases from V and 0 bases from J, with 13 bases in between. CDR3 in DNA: TGTGCCAGCAGCCGCCGGGCAGAACCGAACACCGGGGAGCTGTTTTTT. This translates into CASSRRAEPNTGELFF.

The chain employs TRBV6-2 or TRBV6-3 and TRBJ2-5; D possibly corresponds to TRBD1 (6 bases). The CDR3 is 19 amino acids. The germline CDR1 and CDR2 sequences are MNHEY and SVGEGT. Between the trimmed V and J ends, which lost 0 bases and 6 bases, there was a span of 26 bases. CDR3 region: CASSYSILKVEQGAQTQYF. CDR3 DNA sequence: TGTGCCAGCAGTTACTCGATTCTAAAGGTCGAACAGGGCGCGCAGACCCAGTACTTC.

The CDR3 DNA follows: TGTGCCAGCAGCCAGGGACAGCTGGTGGGTCAGCCCCAGCATTTT. This translates into CASSQGQLVGQPQHF. The genes are TRBV7-2 and TRBJ1-5, with 7 bases that match TRBD1. The germline V gene encodes CDR1 SGHTA and CDR2 FQGNSA. Trimming removed 5 bases from V and 6 bases from J; junction bases left unmatched: 10. The CDR3 totals 15 residues.